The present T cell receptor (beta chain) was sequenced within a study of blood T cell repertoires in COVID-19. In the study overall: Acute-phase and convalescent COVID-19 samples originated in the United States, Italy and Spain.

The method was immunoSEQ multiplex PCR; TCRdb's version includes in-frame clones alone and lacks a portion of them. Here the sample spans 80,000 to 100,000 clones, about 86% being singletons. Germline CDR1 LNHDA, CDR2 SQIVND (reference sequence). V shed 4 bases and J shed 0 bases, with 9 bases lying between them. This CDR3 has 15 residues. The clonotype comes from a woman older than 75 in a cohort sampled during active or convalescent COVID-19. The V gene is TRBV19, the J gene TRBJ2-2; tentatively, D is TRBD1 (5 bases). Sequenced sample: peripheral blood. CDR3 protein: CASSTGITNTGELFF. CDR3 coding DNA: TGTGCCAGTAGTACAGGGATTACGAACACCGGGGAGCTGTTTTTT.